Listed below are T cell receptor beta chains from one sample, sequenced in a study of blood T cell repertoires in COVID-19. Sequenced by immunoSEQ multiplex PCR; TCRdb stores in-frame clones only, minus some. The sample holds hundreds of thousands of clones; roughly 87% are singletons and the top ten take approximately 0.99%. The sample consisted of PBMCs or T cells enriched from blood (not recorded which). The origin of the receptors is a woman aged 25-40 years who had recovered from COVID-19. CDR3s include the opening cysteine and the closing phenylalanine or tryptophan. D genes are given only for firm matches.

j_call v_call d_call cdr3_aa
TRBJ1-6 TRBV28 TRBD1 CASSSGQVNSPLHF
TRBJ2-7 TRBV5-6 . CASSLDMIRGEQYF
TRBJ1-1 TRBV27 TRBD1 CASSRTGVGNTEAFF
TRBJ1-2 TRBV28 TRBD1 CASRPGQGGGYTF
TRBJ1-5 TRBV19 . CASSRGVGVHSNQPQHF
TRBJ1-3 TRBV11-2 . CASSLARVGNTIYF
TRBJ1-4 TRBV6-5 . CASRTHGGTNEKLFF
TRBJ2-2 TRBV5-1 . CASSLEGAALNTGELFF
TRBJ2-1 TRBV6-2/TRBV6-3 TRBD1 CASSGQGAYYEQFF
TRBJ1-1 TRBV12-5 TRBD1 CASGITGDPAFF
TRBJ2-1 TRBV24-1 . CATSDTVPGGTGGRQFGTYNEQFF
TRBJ1-2 TRBV6-5 TRBD1 CASRATGERGYTF
TRBJ1-2 TRBV27 . CASSYHRANYGYTF
TRBJ2-1 TRBV4-3 TRBD1 CASSQDGPGQGGNEQFF
TRBJ2-1 TRBV7-9 . CASSWDSTSYNEQFF
TRBJ2-7 TRBV11-2 . CASSLGSYEQYF
TRBJ2-7 TRBV3-1/TRBV3-2 . CASSHPKRGGEQYF
TRBJ2-2 TRBV10-3 TRBD1 CAIGRATGTTGGLFF
TRBJ2-3 TRBV7-6 . CASSLLSGPEDTQYF
TRBJ1-2 TRBV9 . CASSLKGIDYGYTF
TRBJ2-2 TRBV6-2/TRBV6-3 TRBD2 CASRPSGFTGELFF
TRBJ1-4 TRBV5-8 TRBD1 CASSAGTGANEKLFF
TRBJ1-3 TRBV5-1 . CASRGALSGNTIYF
TRBJ2-7 TRBV13 . CASSILSYEQYF
TRBJ2-6 TRBV27 . CASSPLGLSGANVLTF